The clone carrying this T cell receptor beta chain was detected once. The sample comes from a study of blood T cell repertoires in COVID-19. The overall study: Sites in the United States, Italy and Spain provided acute and convalescent COVID-19 samples.

This CDR3 spans 15 amino acids. Here immunoSEQ multiplex PCR was the method, and the copy in TCRdb shows in-frame clones only, minus some. The sample records a few hundred thousand clones, 88% being singletons. Membership in each cohort depended on participant-reported clinical history. Sequencing was done on a sample of PBMCs or T cells enriched from blood (not recorded which). The TCR was taken from a middle-aged woman with acute COVID-19. This sequence joins TRBV21-1 and TRBJ2-7; TRBD1 is the table's D call, not checked against the DNA. TRBV21-1 is deemed a pseudogene. The CDR3 loop reads CASSKAGQIPYEQYF. DNA of the CDR3: TGTGCCAGCAGCAAAGCGGGACAGATCCCCTACGAGCAGTACTTC.